The 14 T cell receptor beta chains below were found in one sample sequenced in a study of technical replicates of blood from a handful of donors. Using immunoSEQ multiplex PCR, the repertoire was profiled, and TCRdb retains in-frame clones only, with some absent. The table includes 70,000 to 90,000 clones, approximately 94% detected once. Sequencing was carried out using T cells isolated from PBMCs. The receptors come from a human donor in good health.

This clone was seen just once. This sequence joins TRBV4-2 and TRBJ1-2, with TRBD1 as a possible D gene (5 bases). The CDR3 has 15 amino acids. Germline V gene lookup returns CDR1 LGHNA and CDR2 YNFKEQ. V dropped 0 bases and J dropped 4 bases, with 12 bases sitting between them. The CDR3 here is CASSQEGQALYGYTF. DNA for the CDR3: TGTGCCAGCAGCCAAGAGGGGCAGGCCCTCTATGGCTACACCTTC.

This chain links TRBV5-1 with TRBJ2-7; possible D gene TRBD1, 6 bases. CDR1 is SGHRS, CDR2 YFSETQ, per germline. The ends were cut back, 0 bases at V and 3 bases at J, with 7 bases in the middle. This CDR3 has 13 residues. CDR3 DNA sequence: TGCGCCAGCAGCTTGGACAGGGTCTACGAGCAGTACTTC. This encodes CASSLDRVYEQYF. Together with reference TRBV5-1 and TRBJ2-7, the CDR3 gives the full variable domain: KAGVTQTPRYLIKTRGQQVTLSCSPISGHRSVSWYQQTPGQGLQFLFEYFSETQRNKGNFPGRFSGRQFSNSRSEMNVSTLELGDSALYLCASSLDRVYEQYFGPGTRLTVT.

The gene calls are TRBV6-5 and TRBJ1-1; tentatively, D is TRBD1 (5 bases). This CDR3 is 14 amino acids long. Germline CDR1 MNHEY, CDR2 SVGAGI. Trimming shortened V by 10 bases and J by 5 bases, and 20 bases separated the two germline ends. CDR3 DNA sequence: TGTGCCACCAAAACCCGCCTTGGGGGGACTGAAGCTTTCTTT. This encodes CATKTRLGGTEAFF.

This rearrangement joins TRBV18 to TRBJ1-3, with TRBD1 matching over 7 bases. CDR3 size: 16 residues. In germline, CDR1 is KGHSH, CDR2 LQKENI. The ends lost 1 base at V and 3 bases at J; junction bases unmatched: 6. The DNA of the CDR3 is TGTGCCAGCTCACCACTTGACAGGGTCATTGGAAACACCATATATTTT. It yields the protein CASSPLDRVIGNTIYF. Full variable domain (outside the CDR3, taken from reference TRBV18 and TRBJ1-3): NAGVMQNPRHLVRRRGQEARLRCSPMKGHSHVYWYRQLPEEGLKFMVYLQKENIIDESGMPKERFSAEFPKEGPSILRIQQVVRGDSAAYFCASSPLDRVIGNTIYFGEGSWLTVV.

The chain couples TRBV4-2 to TRBJ1-2, with 9 bases that match TRBD1. V gave up 8 bases and J gave up 0 bases; unmatched junction bases: 10. The germline V gene encodes CDR1 LGHNA and CDR2 YNFKEQ. The CDR3 is 16 amino acids. For the CDR3, the DNA is TGTGCCAGCGGCCGGACAGGGGAGATCTCTAACTATGGCTACACCTTC. Translated: CASGRTGEISNYGYTF.

V and J are TRBV29-1 and TRBJ1-3, with D unresolved. CDR1 is SQVTM, CDR2 ANQGSEA, per germline. This CDR3 comprises 14 residues. The ends were cut back, 4 bases at V and 0 bases at J, with 10 bases in the middle. As DNA, the CDR3 is TGCAGCGTTGTGGCGGGGAACTCTGGAAACACCATATATTTT. This translates into CSVVAGNSGNTIYF.

The gene calls are TRBV27 and TRBJ2-2, with a weak D call TRBD1 (5 bases). Trimming pared 5 bases from V and 8 bases from J, leaving 9 bases between. Germline loops: CDR1 MNHEY, CDR2 SMNVEV (reference sequence). The CDR3 consists of 12 residues. This CDR3 is CASSEGAGELFF. The CDR3 DNA sequence: TGTGCCAGCAGTGAAGGGGCGGGGGAGCTGTTTTTT.

This rearrangement joins TRBV10-1 to TRBJ2-5, with D tentatively TRBD1 (5 bases). The CDR3 is made up of 15 amino acids. V was trimmed by 4 bases and J by 6 bases, leaving 18 bases between them. Germline CDR1 is WNHNN and CDR2 is SYGVQD (reference sequence). CDR3 sequence (DNA): TGCGCCAGCAGTGGGTCCGGCAGGGATAGCCAGACCCAGTACTTC. It translates to CASSGSGRDSQTQYF.

In DNA form, the CDR3 reads TGTGCCAGCAGTAACAGGGGGGGCACTGAAGCTTTCTTT. Translating gives CASSNRGGTEAFF. This chain links TRBV6-4 with TRBJ1-1; 8 bases map to TRBD1. Trimming at V came to 5 bases and at J to 4 bases, leaving 3 bases not matched to a gene. The CDR3 has 13 amino acids. The germline V gene encodes CDR1 MRHNA and CDR2 SNTAGT.

This chain joins TRBV28 and TRBJ2-7; tentative D call: TRBD2 (6 bases). CDR3 length equals 19 residues. Between the trimmed V and J ends, which lost 3 bases and 2 bases, there was a span of 26 bases. CDR1 is MDHEN, CDR2 SYDVKM, per germline. In nucleotides, the CDR3 is TGTGCCAGCAGTTTTATAGGGATGGTGGAGGTCGCGGGACCCTACGAGCAGTACTTC. Translating gives CASSFIGMVEVAGPYEQYF.

The chain has TRBV4-1 and TRBJ2-5; a possible D gene is TRBD1 (7 bases). The germline V gene has CDR1 MGHRA and CDR2 YSYEKL. CDR3 size: 17 residues. V was trimmed by 1 base and J by 5 bases, leaving 20 bases between them. The CDR3 DNA reads as TGCGCCAGCAGCCAAGCGTCGCCAAGGGGGCTAGCGGAGACCCAGTACTTC. This gives the protein CASSQASPRGLAETQYF.

The chain joins TRBV5-1 to TRBJ2-7, with 7 bases fitting TRBD2. After removal of 0 bases from V and 4 bases from J, the junction contained 13 bases not matched to a gene. The CDR3 has 17 residues. The germline V gene encodes CDR1 SGHRS and CDR2 YFSETQ. CDR3 bases: TGCGCCAGCAGCTTGGGTCTGGAAGCGGGAATTGCTTACGAGCAGTACTTC. Translated: CASSLGLEAGIAYEQYF.

This chain uses TRBV10-3 with TRBJ2-2; D is ambiguous. Germline loops: CDR1 ENHRY, CDR2 SYGVKD. This CDR3 has 14 residues. V lost 8 bases and J 0 bases, leaving 10 bases between the germline ends. In DNA form, the CDR3 reads TGTGCCATCCATCTAACGACGAACACCGGGGAGCTGTTTTTT. It translates to CAIHLTTNTGELFF.

The chain employs TRBV12-5 and TRBJ1-1; D is unclear. The ends were cut back, 1 base at V and 0 bases at J, with 6 bases in the middle. The CDR3 contains 14 residues. Per the germline V gene, CDR1 is LGHNT and CDR2 is FRNRAP. In DNA, the CDR3 is TGTGCTAGTGGTTTGGGAGGGCTGAACACTGAAGCTTTCTTT. Translated: CASGLGGLNTEAFF. The entire variable domain, with the rest obtained from reference TRBV12-5 and TRBJ1-1, is as follows: DARVTQTPRHKVTEMGQEVTMRCQPILGHNTVFWYRQTMMQGLELLAYFRNRAPLDDSGMPKDRFSAEMPDATLATLKIQPSEPRDSAVYFCASGLGGLNTEAFFGQGTRLTVV.